This paragraph covers one T cell receptor (beta chain) sequence. Its matching antigen is unknown. The data originate from a study of graft-versus-host responses after intestinal transplantation. Study-level background: Multivisceral, liver-intestinal, or isolated intestinal transplants were received by the recipients. For around 3 years after anti-thymocyte globulin induction, all recipients took tacrolimus and steroids.

Sequencing used immunoSEQ multiplex PCR; TCRdb keeps in-frame clones, though not all of them. The sample lists about 70,000 clones, approximately 93% occurring once. Study conclusions and caveats: The authors found GvH clones in recipient marrow, some appearing first in ileum or blood.

The CDR3 contains 15 residues. Trimming took 2 bases from V and 0 from J, leaving 8 bases between them. Germline V gene sequence: CDR1 KGHSH, CDR2 LQKENI. Sequenced material: unstimulated CD8+ T cells sorted from spleen or lymph node cells, taken before intestinal transplant. The chain combines TRBV18 with TRBJ2-1; D remains unclear. The receptor was isolated from a human donor who received an intestinal transplant. This CDR3 reads CASSPGPYSYNEQFF. The CDR3 DNA reads TGTGCCAGCTCACCAGGACCCTACTCCTACAATGAGCAGTTCTTC.